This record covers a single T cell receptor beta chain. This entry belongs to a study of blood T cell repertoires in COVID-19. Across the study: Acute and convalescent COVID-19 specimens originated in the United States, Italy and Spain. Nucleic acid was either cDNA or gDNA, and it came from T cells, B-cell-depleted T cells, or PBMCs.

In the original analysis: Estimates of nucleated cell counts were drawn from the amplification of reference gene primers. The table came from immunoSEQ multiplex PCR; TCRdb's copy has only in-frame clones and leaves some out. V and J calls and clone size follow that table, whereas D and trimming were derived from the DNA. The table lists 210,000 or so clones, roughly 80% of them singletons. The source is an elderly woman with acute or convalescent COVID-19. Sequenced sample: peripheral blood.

CDR3 protein: CAIAPGGWETQYF. CDR3 DNA: TGTGCCATCGCTCCAGGGGGGTGGGAGACCCAGTACTTC. This chain joins TRBV10-3 and TRBJ2-5; possibly TRBD1 for D (7 bases). V shed 8 bases and J shed 5 bases, with 15 bases lying between them. CDR3 length: 13 amino acids. The germline CDR1 and CDR2 sequences are ENHRY and SYGVKD.